The entry below gives a single TCR beta chain sequence along with its context. The target antigen is unknown. The V and J ends lost 2 bases and 1 base respectively, with 11 bases between them. Per germline, CDR1 KGHDR and CDR2 SFDVKD. This CDR3 has 16 amino acids. These data originate in a study of CD8 T cells in ankylosing spondylitis. Via MiXCR, TCRdb re-called the 5' RACE reads, giving one row per CDR3 protein. The sample carries approximately 400,000 distinct CDR3 sequences, roughly 25% recorded once. The study, taken as a whole, reports: Blood from ankylosing spondylitis patients appeared to carry a characteristic roughly eight-variant TCR beta motif.

The sequencing sample was made of blood, either unsorted or a sorted T cell fraction (not recorded which). The rearrangement joins TRBV24-1 to TRBJ2-1, with D possibly TRBD2 on 5 matching bases. The receptor's source is a male donor with ankylosing spondylitis. DNA of the CDR3: TGTGCCACCAGTGATTCCAGCGGACGGTCCTACAATGAGCAGTTCTTC. Its translation: CATSDSSGRSYNEQFF.